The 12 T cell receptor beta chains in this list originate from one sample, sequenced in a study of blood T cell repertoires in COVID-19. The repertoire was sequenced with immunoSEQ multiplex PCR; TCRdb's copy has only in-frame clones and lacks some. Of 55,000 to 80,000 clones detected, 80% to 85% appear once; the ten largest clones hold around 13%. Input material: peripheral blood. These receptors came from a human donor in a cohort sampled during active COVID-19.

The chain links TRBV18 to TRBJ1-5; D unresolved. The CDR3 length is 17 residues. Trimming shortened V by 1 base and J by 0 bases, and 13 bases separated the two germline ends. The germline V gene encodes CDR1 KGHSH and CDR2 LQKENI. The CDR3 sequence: CASSPRGSPDSNQPQHF. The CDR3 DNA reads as TGTGCCAGCTCACCACGAGGTTCCCCAGATAGCAATCAGCCCCAGCATTTT.

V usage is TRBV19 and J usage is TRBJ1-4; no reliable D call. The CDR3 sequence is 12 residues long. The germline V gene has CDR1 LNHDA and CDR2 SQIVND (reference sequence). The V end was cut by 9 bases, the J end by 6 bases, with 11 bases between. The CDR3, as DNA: TGTGCCAGCGAGGATTTAGATGAAAAACTGTTTTTT. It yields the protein CASEDLDEKLFF.

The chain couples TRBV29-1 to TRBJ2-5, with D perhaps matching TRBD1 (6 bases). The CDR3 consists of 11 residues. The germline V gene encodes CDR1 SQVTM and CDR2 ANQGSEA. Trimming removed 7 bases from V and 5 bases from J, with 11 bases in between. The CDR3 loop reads CSGQTGETQYF. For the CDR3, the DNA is TGCAGCGGGCAAACAGGGGAGACCCAGTACTTC.

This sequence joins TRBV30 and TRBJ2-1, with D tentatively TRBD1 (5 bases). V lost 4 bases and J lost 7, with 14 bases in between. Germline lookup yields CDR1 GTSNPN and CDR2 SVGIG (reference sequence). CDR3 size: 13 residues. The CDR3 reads CAWTLDSQNEQFF. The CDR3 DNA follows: TGTGCCTGGACCTTAGACAGCCAAAATGAGCAGTTCTTC.

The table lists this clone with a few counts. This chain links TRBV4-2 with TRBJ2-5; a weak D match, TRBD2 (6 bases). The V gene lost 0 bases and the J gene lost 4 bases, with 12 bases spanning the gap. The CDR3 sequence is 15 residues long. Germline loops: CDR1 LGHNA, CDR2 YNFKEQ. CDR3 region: CASSQDSGTPETQYF. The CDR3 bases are TGTGCCAGCAGCCAAGATAGCGGTACCCCAGAGACCCAGTACTTC.

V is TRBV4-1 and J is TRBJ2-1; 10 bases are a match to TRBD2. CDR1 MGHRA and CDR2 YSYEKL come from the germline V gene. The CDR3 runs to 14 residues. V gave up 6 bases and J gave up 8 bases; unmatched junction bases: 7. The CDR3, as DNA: TGCGCCAGCAGGGTGGGACTAGCGTTCGATGAGCAGTTCTTC. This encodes CASRVGLAFDEQFF.

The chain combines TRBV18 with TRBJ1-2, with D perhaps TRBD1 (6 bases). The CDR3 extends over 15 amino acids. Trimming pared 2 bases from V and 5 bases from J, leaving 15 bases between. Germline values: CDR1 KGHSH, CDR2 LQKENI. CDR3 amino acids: CASSPEGQKPYGYTF. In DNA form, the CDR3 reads TGTGCCAGCTCACCAGAAGGACAGAAACCTTATGGCTACACCTTC.

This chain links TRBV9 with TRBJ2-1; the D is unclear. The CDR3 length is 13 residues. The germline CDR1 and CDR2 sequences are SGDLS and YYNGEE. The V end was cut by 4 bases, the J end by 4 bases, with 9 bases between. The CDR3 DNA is TGTGCCAGCAGCCCCTCCCCGTACAATGAGCAGTTCTTC. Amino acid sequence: CASSPSPYNEQFF. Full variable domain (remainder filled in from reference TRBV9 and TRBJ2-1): DSGVTQTPKHLITATGQRVTLRCSPRSGDLSVYWYQQSLDQGLQFLIQYYNGEERAKGNILERFSAQQFPDLHSELNLSSLELGDSALYFCASSPSPYNEQFFGPGTRLTVL.

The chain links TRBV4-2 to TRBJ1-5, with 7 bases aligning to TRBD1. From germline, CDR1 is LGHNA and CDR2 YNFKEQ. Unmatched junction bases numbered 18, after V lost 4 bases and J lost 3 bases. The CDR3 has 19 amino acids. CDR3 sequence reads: CASSPQQGLRGPDNQPQHF. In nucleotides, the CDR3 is TGTGCCAGCAGCCCACAACAAGGACTAAGGGGGCCTGACAATCAGCCCCAGCATTTT.

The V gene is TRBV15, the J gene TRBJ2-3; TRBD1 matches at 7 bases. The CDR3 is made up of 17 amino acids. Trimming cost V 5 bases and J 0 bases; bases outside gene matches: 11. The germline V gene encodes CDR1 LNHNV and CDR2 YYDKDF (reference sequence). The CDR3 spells CATSSPTPGQSTDTQYF. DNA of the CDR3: TGTGCCACCAGCTCCCCCACCCCGGGACAGAGCACAGATACGCAGTATTTT. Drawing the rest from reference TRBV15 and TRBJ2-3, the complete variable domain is DAMVIQNPRYQVTQFGKPVTLSCSQTLNHNVMYWYQQKSSQAPKLLFHYYDKDFNNEADTPDNFQSRRPNTSFCFLDIRSPGLGDTAMYLCATSSPTPGQSTDTQYFGPGTRLTVL.

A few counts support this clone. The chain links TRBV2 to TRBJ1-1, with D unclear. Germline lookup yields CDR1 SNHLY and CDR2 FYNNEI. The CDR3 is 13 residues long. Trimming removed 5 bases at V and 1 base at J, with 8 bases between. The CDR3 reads CASSYEGNTEAFF. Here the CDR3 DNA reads TGTGCCAGCAGTTATGAGGGGAACACTGAAGCTTTCTTT.

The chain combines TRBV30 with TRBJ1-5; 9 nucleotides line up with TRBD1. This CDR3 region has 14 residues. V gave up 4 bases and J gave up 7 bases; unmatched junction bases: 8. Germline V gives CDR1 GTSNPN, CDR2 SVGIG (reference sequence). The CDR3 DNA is TGTGCCTGGATTCAACAGGGGGCGAGGCAGCCCCAGCATTTT. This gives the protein CAWIQQGARQPQHF.